The 30 T cell receptor beta chains below were found in one sample sequenced in a study of CD8 T cells in Susac syndrome. An amount of RNA that ranged from roughly 0.5 to 1 ug was reverse transcribed with random hexamers. TCRdb re-analysed the immunoSEQ multiplex PCR reads in MiXCR, keeping a single row per CDR3 protein. The sample gives about 130,000 distinct CDR3 sequences, approximately 90% of which show up once; around 0.24% is in the top ten. Specimen: CD8+ T cells from PBMCs. These receptors were taken from a human donor with multiple sclerosis.

V and J are TRBV7-9 and TRBJ2-7; 10 bases align to TRBD2. J gave up 7 bases and V 4 bases, and 7 bases lay outside the gene matches. The length of the CDR3 is 14 residues. Looked up from germline, CDR1 is SEHNR and CDR2 is FQNEAQ (reference sequence). CDR3: CASSSLAGEKEQYF. The CDR3 DNA reads as TGTGCCAGCAGCTCTCTAGCGGGAGAAAAAGAGCAGTACTTC.

The V gene is TRBV27, the J gene TRBJ1-2, with no clear D. The germline CDR1 and CDR2 sequences are MNHEY and SMNVEV (reference sequence). V shed 6 bases and J shed 5 bases, with 16 bases lying between them. The CDR3 totals 14 residues. The CDR3 DNA sequence: TGTGCCAGCAGCCAAGGACCGGGCTTTTATGGCTACACCTTC. Protein product: CASSQGPGFYGYTF.

The gene calls are TRBV30 and TRBJ2-1; the match to TRBD1 covers 11 bases. The CDR3 sequence is 15 residues long. CDR1 GTSNPN and CDR2 SVGIG come from the germline V gene (reference sequence). V lost 3 bases and J lost 6; bases outside the gene matches: 7. The CDR3 region has the DNA TGTGCCTGGAGAGGGAGCGGGACAGGGGGCAATGAGCAGTTCTTC. It specifies CAWRGSGTGGNEQFF.

The chain has TRBV7-9 and TRBJ2-1; 14 nucleotides match TRBD2. With 4 bases clipped from V and 5 bases from J, the junction kept 4 bases outside the gene matches. CDR3 length equals 16 residues. CDR1 SEHNR and CDR2 FQNEAQ come from the germline V gene (reference sequence). The CDR3 DNA sequence: TGTGCCAGCAGCTCCTGGACTAGCGGGAGGAACAATGAGCAGTTCTTC. This gives the protein CASSSWTSGRNNEQFF.

DNA of the CDR3: TGTGCCAGCAGTCAAGCTACAGGGTCGAACTATGGCTACACCTTC. Amino acids: CASSQATGSNYGYTF. V and J are TRBV28 and TRBJ1-2, with a possible D match to TRBD1 (6 bases). Germline lookup yields CDR1 MDHEN and CDR2 SYDVKM. This CDR3 has 15 amino acids. Trimming shortened V by 5 bases and J by 2 bases, and 15 bases separated the two germline ends.

The CDR3 sequence is CASSSTSGVLTDTQYF. DNA of the CDR3: TGTGCCAGCAGTTCCACTAGCGGGGTCTTGACAGATACGCAGTATTTT. The V gene is TRBV28, the J gene TRBJ2-3; TRBD2 matches at 10 bases. The germline gives CDR1 MDHEN, CDR2 SYDVKM. The V and J ends lost 4 bases and 3 bases, in that order; junction bases with no gene match: 7. The length of the CDR3 is 16 residues.

This clonotype was observed once. The genes are TRBV7-9 and TRBJ2-1; the D is unclear. CDR3 size: 13 residues. Trimming removed 1 base from V and 7 bases from J, with 8 bases in between. Germline CDR1 SEHNR, CDR2 FQNEAQ (reference sequence). The CDR3 reads CASSLVLSNEQFF. The CDR3 bases are TGTGCCAGCAGCTTAGTTTTGTCGAATGAGCAGTTCTTC.

This rearrangement joins TRBV4-1 to TRBJ2-1; the D is unclear. Germline CDR1 is MGHRA and CDR2 is YSYEKL. The CDR3 is 16 residues long. V shed 0 bases and J shed 4 bases, with 13 bases lying between them. The CDR3 sequence is CASSQDVGIPYNEQFF. DNA for the CDR3: TGCGCCAGCAGCCAAGATGTGGGAATCCCGTACAATGAGCAGTTCTTC.

The V gene is TRBV27, the J gene TRBJ2-3; unclear D gene. Germline V gene data show CDR1 as MNHEY and CDR2 as SMNVEV (reference sequence). This CDR3 contains 19 residues. The V end was cut by 0 bases, the J end by 4 bases, with 23 bases between. In DNA, the CDR3 is TGTGCCAGCAGTTTATCGTTTCCAGACTCGGCGAAGTACTCAGATACGCAGTATTTT. Its protein product is CASSLSFPDSAKYSDTQYF.

The J gene is TRBJ2-1, the V gene TRBV12-3 or TRBV12-4, with D possibly being TRBD2 (6 bases). CDR3 length: 19 residues. V was trimmed by 5 bases and J by 0 bases, leaving 23 bases between them. CDR3 sequence (DNA): TGTGCCAGCAGTGGGGACGGGGCGGGAAGGGCCCTCTCCTACAATGAGCAGTTCTTC. Protein: CASSGDGAGRALSYNEQFF.

The CDR3: CASSSPNSGANVLTF. The CDR3 bases are TGTGCCAGCAGCTCCCCGAACTCTGGGGCCAACGTCCTGACTTTC. The chain has TRBV7-9 and TRBJ2-6; D unresolved. The CDR3 has 15 residues. CDR1 and CDR2 (germline): SEHNR, FQNEAQ (reference sequence). V was cut by 4 bases and J by 0 bases, with 7 bases left in between.

The genes are TRBV7-9 and TRBJ2-6, with a tentative D call TRBD1 (5 bases). This CDR3 spans 14 amino acids. Trimming stripped 5 bases from V and 2 bases from J, with 7 bases between. Germline CDR1 is SEHNR and CDR2 is FQNEAQ (reference sequence). The CDR3 is CASSRTTGANVLTF. The CDR3 bases are TGTGCCAGCAGCCGGACAACTGGGGCCAACGTCCTGACTTTC.

This chain joins TRBV27 and TRBJ2-1, with 14 positions matching TRBD2. Trimming removed 6 bases from V and 4 bases from J; junction bases left unmatched: 8. From germline, CDR1 is MNHEY and CDR2 SMNVEV (reference sequence). The CDR3 totals 17 residues. CDR3 DNA: TGTGCCAGCAGCGGGACTAGCGGGAGAGGTACATACAATGAGCAGTTCTTC. Encoded protein: CASSGTSGRGTYNEQFF.

The chain links TRBV27 to TRBJ2-3, with D possibly TRBD2 on 7 matching bases. CDR3 length: 15 residues. V lost 2 bases to trimming and J lost 3 bases, with 12 bases between them. Germline V gene sequence: CDR1 MNHEY, CDR2 SMNVEV (reference sequence). The CDR3 region has the DNA TGTGCCAGCAGTTTAGGAGGGGGACTAACAGATACGCAGTATTTT. Its protein product is CASSLGGGLTDTQYF.

The V call is TRBV2, the J call TRBJ2-2, with a weak D call TRBD1 (7 bases). Germline lookup yields CDR1 SNHLY and CDR2 FYNNEI. The CDR3 loop spans 12 amino acids. V lost 9 bases, J lost 4 bases, and 9 bases lay in between. The DNA of the CDR3 is TGTGCCAGTCAGGGGGGCACCGGGGAGCTGTTTTTT. This codes for CASQGGTGELFF.

V gene TRBV12-3 or TRBV12-4 combines with J gene TRBJ2-7; TRBD1 aligns across 10 bases. The V and J ends lost 4 bases and 5 bases, in that order; junction bases with no gene match: 11. The CDR3 spans 16 residues. The CDR3 DNA follows: TGTGCCAGCAGTTGGTCGGGGGGGACAGGGGTCGACGAGCAGTACTTC. Encoded protein: CASSWSGGTGVDEQYF.

CDR3 protein: CASRLWADTDTQYF. CDR3 nucleotides: TGCGCCAGCAGGCTGTGGGCGGATACAGATACGCAGTATTTT. The gene calls are TRBV5-1 and TRBJ2-3; D gene uncertain. The CDR3 extends over 14 amino acids. Germline CDR1 SGHRS, CDR2 YFSETQ. Trimming removed 5 bases at V and 3 bases at J, with 13 bases between.

The chain joins TRBV28 to TRBJ2-5, with D tentatively TRBD2 (6 bases). The CDR3 length is 15 residues. The germline gives CDR1 MDHEN, CDR2 SYDVKM. V shed 0 bases and J shed 4 bases, with 12 bases lying between them. The DNA of the CDR3 is TGTGCCAGCAGTTTATGGGAAACTAGCAGAGAGACCCAGTACTTC. Translating gives CASSLWETSRETQYF.

The V and J genes are TRBV29-1 and TRBJ2-7; maybe TRBD2 (7 bases). CDR3 length equals 14 residues. Germline values: CDR1 SQVTM, CDR2 ANQGSEA. V was clipped by 4 bases and J by 7 bases, with 20 bases between them. This CDR3 reads CSVVGAGASEEQYF. CDR3 DNA sequence: TGCAGCGTTGTGGGGGCGGGAGCGTCGGAAGAGCAGTACTTC.

The chain joins TRBV2 to TRBJ2-6, with TRBD1 identical over 9 bases. Germline-derived CDR1 and CDR2 are SNHLY and FYNNEI. J gave up 0 bases and V 6 bases, and 3 bases lay outside the gene matches. The CDR3 consists of 16 residues. CDR3 DNA: TGTGCCAGCAGGGGGACAGGGTCCTCTGGGGCCAACGTCCTGACTTTC. Residues: CASRGTGSSGANVLTF.

This clonotype was counted only a few times. The chain combines TRBV20-1 with TRBJ2-7, with 7 nucleotides matching TRBD2. The germline V gene encodes CDR1 DFQATT and CDR2 SNEGSKA (reference sequence). The CDR3 sequence is 12 residues long. The trim removed 6 bases at V and 1 base at J, leaving 3 bases unmatched. CDR3 in amino acids: CSARGDSYEQYF. The CDR3 coding sequence is TGCAGTGCCCGGGGGGATTCCTACGAGCAGTACTTC.

This clonotype has just one count. The DNA for the CDR3 is TGTGCCAGCAGTTCGGGGCGGGTCTGGAACACTGAAGCTTTCTTT. This gives the protein CASSSGRVWNTEAFF. The chain links TRBV7-9 to TRBJ1-1, with a possible D match to TRBD1 (5 bases). Germline V gives CDR1 SEHNR, CDR2 FQNEAQ (reference sequence). The CDR3 loop spans 15 amino acids. V was cut by 6 bases and J by 1 base, with 15 bases left in between.

The chain recombines TRBV27 with TRBJ1-5; D not certain. V was shortened by 9 bases and J by 2 bases, with 14 bases between the two germline ends. The germline CDR1 and CDR2 sequences are MNHEY and SMNVEV (reference sequence). This CDR3 region has 14 residues. CDR3 sequence reads: CASSPGWGNQPQHF. CDR3 bases: TGTGCCAGTTCTCCCGGGTGGGGCAATCAGCCCCAGCATTTT.

This clonotype occurred once. The rearrangement links TRBV27 to TRBJ1-2; D is unresolved. This CDR3 has 13 residues. CDR1 is MNHEY, CDR2 SMNVEV, per germline (reference sequence). V dropped 6 bases and J dropped 8 bases, with 16 bases sitting between them. As DNA, the CDR3 is TGTGCCAGCAGCCCGGGATCGATGTTGGGCTACACCTTC. The encoded protein is CASSPGSMLGYTF.

This chain uses TRBV4-1 with TRBJ1-5; maybe TRBD1 (6 bases). This CDR3 is built from 17 residues. The V end was cut by 4 bases, the J end by 3 bases, with 19 bases between. Looked up from germline, CDR1 is MGHRA and CDR2 is YSYEKL. CDR3: CASSLAAGDWDNQPQHF. The CDR3 nucleotides are TGCGCCAGCAGCCTAGCGGCAGGGGATTGGGACAATCAGCCCCAGCATTTT.

In this sample, this clonotype turned up once. The rearrangement uses TRBV11-1 and TRBJ2-2; D possibly matches TRBD1 or TRBD2 (5 bases each). The CDR3 loop spans 14 amino acids. Between the trimmed V and J ends, which lost 5 bases and 5 bases, there was a span of 12 bases. CDR1 SGHAT and CDR2 FQDESV come from the germline V gene (reference sequence). For the CDR3, the DNA is TGTGCCAGCAGCACCTGGTGGGGGACCGGGGAGCTGTTTTTT. It specifies CASSTWWGTGELFF.

The chain carries TRBV29-1 and TRBJ2-7; D perhaps matches TRBD1 (7 bases). V gave up 7 bases and J gave up 0 bases, with 13 bases separating them. CDR3 length: 13 residues. The germline gives CDR1 SQVTM, CDR2 ANQGSEA. The CDR3 region has the DNA TGCAGCGCCGGAGGGGACAGCTCCTACGAGCAGTACTTC. Its protein is CSAGGDSSYEQYF.

The genes are TRBV2 and TRBJ2-2; tentatively, D is TRBD2 (5 bases). V was trimmed by 3 bases and J by 3 bases, leaving 11 bases between them. This CDR3 is 15 amino acids long. Germline CDR1 is SNHLY and CDR2 is FYNNEI. The CDR3 sequence is CASSDLTGYTGELFF. CDR3 nucleotide sequence: TGTGCCAGCAGTGATTTGACGGGGTACACCGGGGAGCTGTTTTTT.

This chain joins TRBV7-2 and TRBJ2-2; no reliable D call. Germline CDR1 SGHTA, CDR2 FQGNSA. V lost 2 bases, J lost 9 bases, and 10 bases lay in between. The CDR3 runs 13 residues. The CDR3 DNA sequence: TGTGCCAGCAGCTTACTAGTTTCTAGGGAGCTGTTTTTT. Protein: CASSLLVSRELFF.

This clonotype showed up just once. The V gene is TRBV29-1, the J gene TRBJ2-7, with 10 positions matching TRBD2. The CDR3 extends over 16 amino acids. CDR1 is SQVTM and CDR2 is ANQGSEA in the germline V gene. V lost 6 bases to trimming and J lost 2 bases; unmatched junction nucleotides: 13. DNA of the CDR3: TGCAGCGTCAGCAAGCCAGGACTAGCGGCCGCCTACGAGCAGTACTTC. Protein: CSVSKPGLAAAYEQYF.